Following are 2 T cell receptor beta chains from one sample sequenced in a study of metastatic and nonmetastatic thyroid tumors. TCRdb re-analyzed the PCR reads through MiXCR. The sample has some 16,000 clones; more than 20% are singletons. Among the patients, none had received any treatment before thyroid surgery. Sample: tumor tissue. The receptors were sampled from a male donor with papillary thyroid cancer or a benign thyroid nodule (not recorded which). Some clones in this sample may be carry-over from other donors' samples.

CDR3 protein: CASSYLALTYNEQFF. The DNA of the CDR3 is TGTGCCAGCAGTTACTTGGCCCTCACCTACAATGAGCAGTTCTTC. The chain joins TRBV6-5 to TRBJ2-1; D not certain. There are 15 residues in the CDR3. The germline gives CDR1 MNHEY, CDR2 SVGAGI. V was pared by 1 base and J by 2 bases, with 9 bases between.

This clone was found many times. The chain employs TRBV20-1 and TRBJ1-6; 9 nucleotides match TRBD1. Germline values: CDR1 DFQATT, CDR2 SNEGSKA (reference sequence). The CDR3 is 18 amino acids. V was pared by 1 base and J by 0 bases, with 7 bases of the junction left unmatched. The CDR3 nucleotides read TGCAGTGCTAGAGGAGGCACAGGGGGCCGCTCCTATAATTCACCCCTCCACTTT. It specifies CSARGGTGGRSYNSPLHF.